The 16 T cell receptor beta chains below all came from one sample that was sequenced in a study of cytomegalovirus exposure and HLA in healthy donors. The PCR was carried out with 60 Vbeta primers and 13 Jbeta primers. The method was immunoSEQ multiplex PCR; TCRdb's version includes in-frame clones alone and lacks a portion of them. The sample has roughly 100,000 clones, 65% to 80% seen once; the top ten hold roughly 5.7%. Sequenced input: PBMCs. These receptor sequences come from a male donor in good health and CMV-seronegative.

This clone was picked up a small number of times. The chain has TRBV7-8 and TRBJ2-1; D possibly corresponds to TRBD2 (5 bases). The CDR3 has 16 residues. In germline, CDR1 is SGHVS, CDR2 FQNEAQ. V lost 5 bases and J lost 7, with 21 bases in between. DNA for the CDR3: TGTGCCAGCAGCCCCCTTACGAGGGCGGGTAAGAATGAGCAGTTCTTC. It encodes CASSPLTRAGKNEQFF.

The V and J genes are TRBV27 and TRBJ2-5; the D is unclear. The germline CDR1 and CDR2 sequences are MNHEY and SMNVEV (reference sequence). Trimming stripped 3 bases from V and 3 bases from J, with 11 bases between. The CDR3 loop spans 14 amino acids. The CDR3 DNA is TGTGCCAGCAGTTTTAGGCACTATGAAGAGACCCAGTACTTC. It codes for CASSFRHYEETQYF.

The rearrangement links TRBV7-9 to TRBJ2-1; 7 bases match TRBD2. J gave up 4 bases and V 5 bases, and 14 bases lay outside the gene matches. In germline, CDR1 is SEHNR, CDR2 FQNEAQ (reference sequence). The CDR3 runs to 17 residues. CDR3 loop: CASSPTVGEGIYNEQFF. CDR3 coding DNA: TGTGCCAGCAGCCCGACCGTTGGGGAGGGAATTTACAATGAGCAGTTCTTC.

The V call is TRBV4-2, the J call TRBJ1-4, with a possible D match to TRBD1 (6 bases). This CDR3 is 17 amino acids long. The V and J ends lost 0 bases and 13 bases respectively, with 24 bases between them. The V gene's germline CDR1 is LGHNA and CDR2 YNFKEQ. CDR3 bases: TGTGCCAGCAGCCAAGAGGGACAACTGGGAGGGGAAGGGGCACTGTTTTTT. It specifies CASSQEGQLGGEGALFF.

The V and J genes are TRBV5-1 and TRBJ2-7, with D possibly being TRBD2 (6 bases). This CDR3 spans 15 amino acids. Germline V CDR1 and CDR2: SGHRS, YFSETQ. V dropped 4 bases and J dropped 0 bases, with 14 bases sitting between them. Here the CDR3 DNA reads TGCGCCAGCAGCGGCACGGGACTTCGCTCCTACGAGCAGTACTTC. Residues: CASSGTGLRSYEQYF.

The chain recombines TRBV5-1 with TRBJ2-2, with 9 bases that match TRBD1. This CDR3 spans 14 amino acids. Per the germline V gene, CDR1 is SGHRS and CDR2 is YFSETQ. Losses at the gene ends were 4 bases for V and 6 bases for J; bases not matched to a gene: 4. The CDR3 DNA reads TGCGCCAGCAGCACCCGGACAGGGGCCGGGGAGCTGTTTTTT. Protein sequence: CASSTRTGAGELFF.

The chain recombines TRBV30 with TRBJ1-4; D gene unclear. Deletions cut 1 base from V and 6 bases from J, with 9 bases between. The CDR3 is 13 residues long. Germline assignment: CDR1 GTSNPN and CDR2 SVGIG (reference sequence). In DNA form, the CDR3 reads TGTGCCTGGAGTGCAAGGAGCGATGAAAAACTGTTTTTT. The encoded protein is CAWSARSDEKLFF.

This sequence joins TRBV7-2 and TRBJ2-7, with 9 bases fitting TRBD1. Germline V gives CDR1 SGHTA, CDR2 FQGNSA. The CDR3 is made up of 15 amino acids. V dropped 4 bases and J dropped 2; count of bases not matched to a gene: 6. The CDR3 DNA reads TGTGCCAGCAGCTCGCCGGACAGGGGAGCCTACGAGCAGTACTTC. Protein product: CASSSPDRGAYEQYF.

The rearrangement links TRBV30 to TRBJ1-2; a possible D gene is TRBD1 (6 bases). The CDR3 loop spans 14 amino acids. The germline V gene has CDR1 GTSNPN and CDR2 SVGIG (reference sequence). V lost 7 bases and J 8 bases, leaving 23 bases between the germline ends. In DNA form, the CDR3 reads TGTGCCTCCCCCCGACGGGACAAGGGAGACGGCTACACCTTC. Translation: CASPRRDKGDGYTF. Drawing the rest from reference TRBV30 and TRBJ1-2, the complete variable domain is SQTIHQWPATLVQPVGSPLSLECTVEGTSNPNLYWYRQAAGRGLQLLFYSVGIGQISSEVPQNLSASRPQDRQFILSSKKLLLSDSGFYLCASPRRDKGDGYTFGSGTRLTVV.

CDR3 nucleotide sequence: TGTGCCAGCAGCAACGGGGCGGCTAGCGGGACGACCTACGAGCAGTACTTC. Encoded protein: CASSNGAASGTTYEQYF. This sequence joins TRBV11-3 and TRBJ2-7; 9 bases agree with TRBD2. This CDR3 spans 17 amino acids. Germline CDR1 SGHNT, CDR2 YENEEA. Trimming took 5 bases from V and 2 from J; bases not matched to a gene: 13.

This CDR3 is CASKLGSVEAGELFF. DNA for the CDR3: TGTGCCAGCAAGTTAGGATCCGTGGAGGCCGGGGAGCTGTTTTTT. The chain carries TRBV25-1 and TRBJ2-2; D is possibly TRBD2 (5 bases). This CDR3 comprises 15 residues. With 7 bases removed from V and 6 bases from J, the gap between germline ends came to 18 bases. Per germline, CDR1 MGHDK and CDR2 SYGVNS.

The chain employs TRBV5-6 and TRBJ2-7; TRBD2 agrees at 12 bases. The length of the CDR3 is 18 residues. The germline CDR1 and CDR2 sequences are SGHDT and YYEEEE. J gave up 7 bases and V 3 bases, and 17 bases lay outside the gene matches. The chain's CDR3 is CASSSQGISLAGGREQYF. The CDR3 DNA is TGTGCCAGCAGCTCCCAGGGGATCTCCCTAGCGGGAGGGCGTGAGCAGTACTTC. The full variable domain, in which reference TRBV5-6 and TRBJ2-7 provide the parts outside the CDR3, is DAGVTQSPTHLIKTRGQQVTLRCSPKSGHDTVSWYQQALGQGPQFIFQYYEEEERQRGNFPDRFSGHQFPNYSSELNVNALLLGDSALYLCASSSQGISLAGGREQYFGPGTRLTVT.

V and J are TRBV18 and TRBJ2-1, with 13 bases aligning to TRBD2. Per germline, CDR1 KGHSH and CDR2 LQKENI. The CDR3 sequence is 19 residues long. J lost 5 bases, V lost 3 bases, and 13 bases had no gene match. Here the CDR3 reads CASSPTFKRTSGRNNEQFF. CDR3 DNA: TGTGCCAGCTCACCTACGTTTAAGCGGACTAGCGGGAGAAACAATGAGCAGTTCTTC.

This chain links TRBV28 with TRBJ1-1; 9 nucleotides line up with TRBD1. V lost 8 bases, J lost 8 bases, and 12 bases stayed unmatched. CDR1 and CDR2 (germline): MDHEN, SYDVKM. The CDR3 sequence is 14 residues long. The CDR3 region is CASGYTGGAGEAFF. The DNA for the CDR3 is TGTGCCAGCGGTTACACAGGGGGCGCAGGAGAAGCTTTCTTT. Looking up the rest from reference TRBV28 and TRBJ1-1 gives the full variable domain: DVKVTQSSRYLVKRTGEKVFLECVQDMDHENMFWYRQDPGLGLRLIYFSYDVKMKEKGDIPEGYSVSREKKERFSLILESASTNQTSMYLCASGYTGGAGEAFFGQGTRLTVV.

The gene calls are TRBV7-2 and TRBJ2-3; perhaps TRBD1 as D (6 bases). V was cut by 4 bases and J by 3 bases, with 11 bases left in between. Germline V gene sequence: CDR1 SGHTA, CDR2 FQGNSA. This CDR3 spans 14 amino acids. DNA of the CDR3: TGTGCCAGCAGCTACCGGACAGCTACAGATACGCAGTATTTT. Translated, it gives CASSYRTATDTQYF.

The V and J genes are TRBV19 and TRBJ2-7, with a weak D call TRBD2 (6 bases). Per germline, CDR1 LNHDA and CDR2 SQIVND (reference sequence). The V end lost 6 bases, the J end lost 2 bases, and 23 bases lay between the germline ends. The length of the CDR3 is 17 residues. The CDR3 loop reads CASSPGLLASVPYEQYF. CDR3 nucleotides: TGTGCCAGTAGCCCGGGACTTCTGGCTAGCGTGCCCTACGAGCAGTACTTC.